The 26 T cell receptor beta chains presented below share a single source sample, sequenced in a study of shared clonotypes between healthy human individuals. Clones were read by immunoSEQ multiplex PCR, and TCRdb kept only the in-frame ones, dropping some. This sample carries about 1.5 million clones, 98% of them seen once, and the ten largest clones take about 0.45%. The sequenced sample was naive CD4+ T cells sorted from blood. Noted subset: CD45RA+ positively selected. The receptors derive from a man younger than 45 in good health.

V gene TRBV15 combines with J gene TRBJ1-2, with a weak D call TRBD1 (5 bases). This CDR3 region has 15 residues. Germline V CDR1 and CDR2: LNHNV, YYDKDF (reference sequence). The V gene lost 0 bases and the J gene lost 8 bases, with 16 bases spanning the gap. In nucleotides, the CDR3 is TGTGCCACCAGCAGAGATCGGGGCAGGGTGGACGGCTACACCTTC. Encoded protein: CATSRDRGRVDGYTF. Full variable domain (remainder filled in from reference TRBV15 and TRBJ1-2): DAMVIQNPRYQVTQFGKPVTLSCSQTLNHNVMYWYQQKSSQAPKLLFHYYDKDFNNEADTPDNFQSRRPNTSFCFLDIRSPGLGDTAMYLCATSRDRGRVDGYTFGSGTRLTVV.

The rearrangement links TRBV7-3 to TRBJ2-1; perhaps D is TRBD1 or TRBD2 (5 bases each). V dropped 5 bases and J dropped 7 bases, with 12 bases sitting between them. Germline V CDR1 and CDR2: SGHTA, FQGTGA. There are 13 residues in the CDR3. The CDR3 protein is CASSPQWGNEQFF. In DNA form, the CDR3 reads TGTGCCAGCAGCCCTCAGTGGGGGAATGAGCAGTTCTTC.

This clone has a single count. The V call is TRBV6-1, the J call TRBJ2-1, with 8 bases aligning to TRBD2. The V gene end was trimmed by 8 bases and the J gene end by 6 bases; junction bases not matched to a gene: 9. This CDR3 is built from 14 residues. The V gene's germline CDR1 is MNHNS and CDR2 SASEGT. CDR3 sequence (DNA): TGTGCCAGCGGCGGGCGGGGGGTCGTCAATGAGCAGTTCTTC. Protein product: CASGGRGVVNEQFF.

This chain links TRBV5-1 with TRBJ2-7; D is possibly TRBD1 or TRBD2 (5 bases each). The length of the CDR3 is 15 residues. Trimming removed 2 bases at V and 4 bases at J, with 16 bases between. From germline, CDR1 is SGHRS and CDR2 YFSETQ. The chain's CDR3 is CASSFIGAAKYEQYF. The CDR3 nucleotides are TGCGCCAGCAGCTTTATCGGGGCGGCCAAATACGAGCAGTACTTC.

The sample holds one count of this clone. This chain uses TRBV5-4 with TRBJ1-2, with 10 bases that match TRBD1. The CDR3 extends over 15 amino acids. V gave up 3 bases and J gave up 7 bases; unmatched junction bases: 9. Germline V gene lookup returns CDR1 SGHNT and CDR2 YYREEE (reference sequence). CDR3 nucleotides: TGTGCCAGCAGCTCCCGGGACAGGGGAGGTTTTGGCTACACCTTC. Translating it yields CASSSRDRGGFGYTF.

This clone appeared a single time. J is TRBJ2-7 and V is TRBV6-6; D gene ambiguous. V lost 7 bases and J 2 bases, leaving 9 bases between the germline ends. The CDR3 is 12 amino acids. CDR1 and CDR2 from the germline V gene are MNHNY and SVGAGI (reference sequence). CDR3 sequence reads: CASMKETYEQYF. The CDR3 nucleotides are TGTGCCAGCATGAAAGAGACCTACGAGCAGTACTTC.

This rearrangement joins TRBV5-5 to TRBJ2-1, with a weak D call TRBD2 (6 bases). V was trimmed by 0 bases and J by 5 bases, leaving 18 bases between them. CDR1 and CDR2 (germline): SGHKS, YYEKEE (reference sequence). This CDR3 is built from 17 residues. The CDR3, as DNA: TGTGCCAGCAGCTTGGCCCGGCCGTGGCGGGGAGACAATGAGCAGTTCTTC. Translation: CASSLARPWRGDNEQFF.

Here the CDR3 reads CASSLASRQGAHEQYF. CDR3 bases: TGTGCCAGCAGCTTAGCATCCAGACAGGGAGCGCACGAGCAGTACTTC. The chain joins TRBV11-2 to TRBJ2-7, with TRBD1 matching over 7 bases. CDR3 length: 16 amino acids. CDR1 and CDR2 (germline): SGHAT, FQNNGV. The J segment lost 5 bases and the V segment lost 1 base, leaving 11 bases of the junction unmatched.

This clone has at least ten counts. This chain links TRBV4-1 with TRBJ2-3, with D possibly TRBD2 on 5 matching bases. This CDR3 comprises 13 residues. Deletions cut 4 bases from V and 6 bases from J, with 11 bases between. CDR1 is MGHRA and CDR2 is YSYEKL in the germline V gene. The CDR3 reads CASSPLALDTQYF. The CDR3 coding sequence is TGCGCCAGCAGCCCGTTAGCGCTTGATACGCAGTATTTT.

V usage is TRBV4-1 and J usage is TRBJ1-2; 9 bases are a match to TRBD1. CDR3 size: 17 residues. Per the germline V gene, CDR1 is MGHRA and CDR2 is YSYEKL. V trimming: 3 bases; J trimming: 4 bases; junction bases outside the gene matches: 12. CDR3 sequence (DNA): TGCGCCAGCAGCCACCCAGGAAGGGACAGGGCTTCCTATGGCTACACCTTC. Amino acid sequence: CASSHPGRDRASYGYTF.

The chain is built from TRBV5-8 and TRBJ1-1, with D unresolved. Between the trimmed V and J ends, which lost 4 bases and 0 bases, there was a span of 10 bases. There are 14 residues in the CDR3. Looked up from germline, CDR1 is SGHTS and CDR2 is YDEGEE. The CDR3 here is CASSPTPMNTEAFF. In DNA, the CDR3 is TGTGCCAGCAGCCCGACCCCAATGAACACTGAAGCTTTCTTT.

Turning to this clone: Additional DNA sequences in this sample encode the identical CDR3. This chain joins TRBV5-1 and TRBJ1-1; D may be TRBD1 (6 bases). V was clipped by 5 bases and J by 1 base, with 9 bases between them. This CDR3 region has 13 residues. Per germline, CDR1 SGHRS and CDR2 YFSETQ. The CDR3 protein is CASRLQGNTEAFF. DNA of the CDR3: TGCGCCAGCAGGTTACAGGGGAACACTGAAGCTTTCTTT.

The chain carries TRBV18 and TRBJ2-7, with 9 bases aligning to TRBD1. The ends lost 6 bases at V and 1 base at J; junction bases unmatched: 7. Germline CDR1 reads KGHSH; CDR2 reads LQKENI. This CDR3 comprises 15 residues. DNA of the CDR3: TGTGCCAGCTCTGTACAGGGGGCGGTTTCCTACGAGCAGTACTTC. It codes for CASSVQGAVSYEQYF.

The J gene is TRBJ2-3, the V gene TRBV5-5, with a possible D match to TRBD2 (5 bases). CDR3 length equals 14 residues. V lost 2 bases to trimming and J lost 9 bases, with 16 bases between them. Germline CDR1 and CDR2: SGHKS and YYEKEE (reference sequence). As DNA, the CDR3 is TGTGCCAGCAGCTTCACAGTAACCTCGGGGACGCAGTATTTT. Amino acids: CASSFTVTSGTQYF.

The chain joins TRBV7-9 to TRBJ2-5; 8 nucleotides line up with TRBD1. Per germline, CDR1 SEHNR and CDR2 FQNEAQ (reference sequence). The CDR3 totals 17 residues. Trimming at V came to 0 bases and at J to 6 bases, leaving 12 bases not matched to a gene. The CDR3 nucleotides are TGTGCCAGCAGCTTAGCGATTCCAGGGGGCCATGGGAAGACCCAGTACTTC. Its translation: CASSLAIPGGHGKTQYF. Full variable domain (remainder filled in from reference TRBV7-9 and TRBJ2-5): DTGVSQNPRHKITKRGQNVTFRCDPISEHNRLYWYRQTLGQGPEFLTYFQNEAQLEKSRLLSDRFSAERPKGSFSTLEIQRTEQGDSAMYLCASSLAIPGGHGKTQYFGPGTRLLVL.

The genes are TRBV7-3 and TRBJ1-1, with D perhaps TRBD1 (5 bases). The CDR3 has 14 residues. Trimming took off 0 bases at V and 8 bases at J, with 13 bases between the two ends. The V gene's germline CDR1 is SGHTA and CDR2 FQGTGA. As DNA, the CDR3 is TGTGCCAGCAGCTTAACCTCCAGGGAGGACGAAGCTTTCTTT. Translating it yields CASSLTSREDEAFF.

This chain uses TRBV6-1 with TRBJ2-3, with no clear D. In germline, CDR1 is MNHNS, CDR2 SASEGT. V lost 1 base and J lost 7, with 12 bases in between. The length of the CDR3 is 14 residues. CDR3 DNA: TGTGCCAGCAGTGAAGACCTGAGCTCCCATACGCAGTATTTT. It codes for CASSEDLSSHTQYF.

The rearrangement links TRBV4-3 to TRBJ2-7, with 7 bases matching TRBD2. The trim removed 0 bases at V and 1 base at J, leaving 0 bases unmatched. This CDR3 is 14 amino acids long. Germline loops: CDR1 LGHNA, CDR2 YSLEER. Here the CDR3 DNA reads TGCGCCAGCAGCCAAGAACTAGCGTCCTACGAGCAGTACTTC. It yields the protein CASSQELASYEQYF.

CDR3 residues: CATSREGVETQYF. CDR3 bases: TGTGCCACCAGCAGAGAGGGGGTTGAGACCCAGTACTTC. The rearrangement uses TRBV15 and TRBJ2-5, with D perhaps given as TRBD1 or TRBD2 (5 bases each). The CDR3 extends over 13 amino acids. V lost 0 bases, J lost 5 bases, and 7 bases lay in between. Looked up from germline, CDR1 is LNHNV and CDR2 is YYDKDF (reference sequence).

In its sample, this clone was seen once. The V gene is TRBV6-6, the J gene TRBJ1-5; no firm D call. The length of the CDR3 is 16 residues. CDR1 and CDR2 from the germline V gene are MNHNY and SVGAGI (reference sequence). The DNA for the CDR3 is TGTGCGACCAATTTTAGGTCCGGGAAAATCAATCAGCCCCAGCATTTT. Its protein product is CATNFRSGKINQPQHF.

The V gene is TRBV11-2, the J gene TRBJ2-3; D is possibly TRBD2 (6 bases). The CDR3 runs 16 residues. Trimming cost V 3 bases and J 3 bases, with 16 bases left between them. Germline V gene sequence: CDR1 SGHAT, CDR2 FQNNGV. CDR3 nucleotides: TGTGCCAGCAGCTTTGTAGGAGGGAGGAGAACAGATACGCAGTATTTT. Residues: CASSFVGGRRTDTQYF.

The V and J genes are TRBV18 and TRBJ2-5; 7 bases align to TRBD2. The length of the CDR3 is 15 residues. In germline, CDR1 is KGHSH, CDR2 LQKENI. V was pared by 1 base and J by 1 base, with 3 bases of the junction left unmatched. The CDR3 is CASSPQAGTQETQYF. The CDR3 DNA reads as TGTGCCAGCTCACCACAAGCGGGGACCCAAGAGACCCAGTACTTC.

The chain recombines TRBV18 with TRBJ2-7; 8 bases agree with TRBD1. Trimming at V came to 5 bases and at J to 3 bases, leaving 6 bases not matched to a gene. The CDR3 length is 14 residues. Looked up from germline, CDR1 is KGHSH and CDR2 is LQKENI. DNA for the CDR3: TGTGCCAGCTCAGCTCGACAGGGGAACTACGAGCAGTACTTC. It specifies CASSARQGNYEQYF. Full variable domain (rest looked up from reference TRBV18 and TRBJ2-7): NAGVMQNPRHLVRRRGQEARLRCSPMKGHSHVYWYRQLPEEGLKFMVYLQKENIIDESGMPKERFSAEFPKEGPSILRIQQVVRGDSAAYFCASSARQGNYEQYFGPGTRLTVT.

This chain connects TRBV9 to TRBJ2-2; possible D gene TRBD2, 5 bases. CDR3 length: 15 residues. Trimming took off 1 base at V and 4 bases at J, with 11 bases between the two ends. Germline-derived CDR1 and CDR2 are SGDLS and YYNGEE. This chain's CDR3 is CASSVSPGSTGELFF. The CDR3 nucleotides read TGTGCCAGCAGCGTATCCCCGGGGTCCACCGGGGAGCTGTTTTTT.

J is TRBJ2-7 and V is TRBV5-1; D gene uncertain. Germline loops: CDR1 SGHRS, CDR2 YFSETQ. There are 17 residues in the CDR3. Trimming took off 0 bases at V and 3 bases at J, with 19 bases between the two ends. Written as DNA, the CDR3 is TGCGCCAGCAGCTTGGGCGACGATATTCCGTCCTTCTACGAGCAGTACTTC. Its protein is CASSLGDDIPSFYEQYF.

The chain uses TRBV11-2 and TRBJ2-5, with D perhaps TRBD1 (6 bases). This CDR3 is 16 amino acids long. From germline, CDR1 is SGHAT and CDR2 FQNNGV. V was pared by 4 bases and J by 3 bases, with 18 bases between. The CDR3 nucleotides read TGTGCCAGCAGCTGGAACAGGGTATCTGCCAAAGAGACCCAGTACTTC. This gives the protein CASSWNRVSAKETQYF.